This T cell receptor (beta chain) was profiled in a study of control samples from healthy donors and cancer patients. Method: immunoSEQ multiplex PCR; TCRdb's copy keeps in-frame clones and lacks some. The profile shows approximately 160,000 clones, under 95% of them singletons. This TCR was recovered from a woman younger than 30 in good health. The sequenced sample consisted of blood.

The CDR3 bases are TGTGCCAGCAGCCAATGGGGACAGGGGCTCTTTAGGTCACCCCTCCACTTT. Its protein product is CASSQWGQGLFRSPLHF. This chain connects TRBV4-2 to TRBJ1-6, with 10 bases identical to TRBD1. The CDR3 runs to 17 residues. V shed 2 bases and J 10 bases; nucleotides not matched to a gene: 11. Germline V gives CDR1 LGHNA, CDR2 YNFKEQ.